The 9 T cell receptor beta chains below were found in one sample sequenced in a study of T-cell reconstitution after alpha-beta-depleted transplantation in children. Construction of the TCRbeta library involved unique molecular identifiers. Using its own MiXCR run on the PCR reads, TCRdb lists one record per CDR3 protein. The sample holds roughly 500,000 distinct CDR3 sequences, over 9.5% seen once. The source material was PBMCs, sampled before TCRalphabeta/CD19-depleted stem cell transplant. The receptors originated from a child younger than 10 with inherited bone marrow failure, due to receive a stem cell transplant.

This clonotype was seen more than once but under ten times. V is TRBV7-9 and J is TRBJ1-1, with a possible D match to TRBD1 (6 bases). Germline loops: CDR1 SEHNR, CDR2 FQNEAQ (reference sequence). V lost 1 base and J 3 bases, leaving 9 bases between the germline ends. This CDR3 spans 14 amino acids. The DNA for the CDR3 is TGTGCCAGCAGCTTAGTCGGGGGCCACACTGAAGCTTTCTTT. Amino acids: CASSLVGGHTEAFF.

The sample holds many counts of this clonotype. This rearrangement joins TRBV12-3 or TRBV12-4 to TRBJ2-4, with a weak D call TRBD1 (5 bases). The CDR3 contains 14 residues. Trimming stripped 1 base from V and 8 bases from J, with 12 bases between. This CDR3 reads CASSLGGAIDIQYF. For the CDR3, the DNA is TGTGCCAGCAGTTTAGGGGGCGCGATAGACATTCAGTACTTC.

At least ten counts were recorded for this clonotype. The chain has TRBV9 and TRBJ2-2; TRBD1 is a possible D gene (6 bases). CDR1 and CDR2 from the germline V gene are SGDLS and YYNGEE. CDR3 length: 17 residues. Trimming took off 4 bases at V and 4 bases at J, with 20 bases between the two ends. CDR3 region: CASSFSGVPRPTGELFF. CDR3 bases: TGTGCCAGCAGCTTCTCAGGGGTCCCTAGGCCCACCGGGGAGCTGTTTTTT.

This clonotype was observed many times. This chain joins TRBV12-3 or TRBV12-4 and TRBJ2-5; 7 nucleotides match TRBD1. The V segment lost 5 bases and the J segment 5 bases; nucleotides outside the gene matches: 11. The CDR3 has 15 residues. The CDR3 spells CASSTRTGATETQYF. CDR3 nucleotide sequence: TGTGCCAGCAGTACCAGGACAGGTGCAACTGAGACCCAGTACTTC.

Only a few counts were recorded for this clonotype. The chain has TRBV29-1 and TRBJ2-7; D call uncertain. Germline CDR1 is SQVTM and CDR2 is ANQGSEA. Trimming removed 0 bases from V and 4 bases from J, with 13 bases in between. The CDR3 is 14 residues long. The CDR3 protein is CSVEDPAISYEQYF. In nucleotides, the CDR3 is TGCAGCGTTGAAGATCCGGCTATAAGTTACGAGCAGTACTTC.

This clonotype was found a few times. The chain carries TRBV11-2 and TRBJ2-6; 9 bases align to TRBD2. CDR1 and CDR2 (germline): SGHAT, FQNNGV. With 11 bases clipped from V and 0 bases from J, the junction kept 5 bases outside the gene matches. The CDR3 has 15 residues. This chain's CDR3 is CAGLALPSGANVLTF. The CDR3 nucleotides read TGTGCCGGACTAGCGTTGCCCTCTGGGGCCAACGTCCTGACTTTC.

This clonotype was picked up a small number of times. V is TRBV19 and J is TRBJ2-1, with unresolved D. Per the germline V gene, CDR1 is LNHDA and CDR2 is SQIVND (reference sequence). The V and J ends lost 7 bases and 1 base respectively, with 14 bases between them. The CDR3 length is 15 residues. The DNA for the CDR3 is TGTGCCAGTACCTCAGCCCCCGGGTCCTACAATGAGCAGTTCTTC. Protein sequence: CASTSAPGSYNEQFF. Full variable domain (missing parts from reference TRBV19 and TRBJ2-1): DGGITQSPKYLFRKEGQNVTLSCEQNLNHDAMYWYRQDPGQGLRLIYYSQIVNDFQKGDIAEGYSVSREKKESFPLTVTSAQKNPTAFYLCASTSAPGSYNEQFFGPGTRLTVL.

This clonotype has a count of ten or more. The rearrangement uses TRBV10-2 and TRBJ2-1, with TRBD2 identical over 13 bases. Trimming took 3 bases from V and 9 from J; bases not matched to a gene: 11. Germline CDR1 and CDR2: WSHSY and SAAADI. This CDR3 has 17 amino acids. The CDR3 nucleotides are TGCGCCAGCAGTGATTTCACTAGCGGGAGGGCCTTGGGTGAGCAGTTCTTC. Its protein product is CASSDFTSGRALGEQFF.

This clonotype was seen ten or more times. The chain has TRBV7-9 and TRBJ2-2; unclear D gene. Trimming took 6 bases from V and 3 from J, leaving 14 bases between them. This CDR3 contains 15 residues. Germline CDR1 is SEHNR and CDR2 is FQNEAQ (reference sequence). Here the CDR3 DNA reads TGTGCCAGCAGGGGCGGTAGCTGGGACACCGGGGAGCTGTTTTTT. Translating gives CASRGGSWDTGELFF. The whole variable domain, filled in from reference TRBV7-9 and TRBJ2-2, reads DTGVSQNPRHKITKRGQNVTFRCDPISEHNRLYWYRQTLGQGPEFLTYFQNEAQLEKSRLLSDRFSAERPKGSFSTLEIQRTEQGDSAMYLCASRGGSWDTGELFFGEGSRLTVL.